This TCR beta chain was identified in a study of cytomegalovirus exposure and HLA in healthy donors. Turning to the study itself: Most donors, 81% of over 300 genotyped, fell in the Caucasian-associated ancestry cluster. Findings of the study overall: Several of the most significant clusters appeared linked to common viral pathogens, based on a later analysis. CMV serostatus stood as the only immune exposure information on hand. In an earlier analysis, most TCR beta V segments were productive about 87% or about 30% of the time.

This PCR relied on a set of 60 Vbeta primers and 13 Jbeta primers. Some clones are missing from TCRdb's copy, which holds only in-frame ones; the method was immunoSEQ multiplex PCR. Of around 180,000 clones listed, more than 70% were seen once; the top ten hold approximately 1.6%. Note on this clone: Its antigen remains unidentified.

V shed 7 bases and J 9 bases; nucleotides not matched to a gene: 21. Germline V gene sequence: CDR1 SQVTM, CDR2 ANQGSEA. This CDR3 region has 16 residues. The rearrangement uses TRBV29-1 and TRBJ1-5, with 7 positions matching TRBD1. Sequencing used PBMCs. The clonotype was recovered from a girl between 5 and 17 years old in good health and CMV-seronegative. The CDR3 protein is CSASQGGPSAFRPQHF. The DNA for the CDR3 is TGCAGCGCCTCCCAGGGGGGCCCCTCTGCATTTCGGCCCCAGCATTTT.